The clone carrying this TCR beta chain has only a few counts. As yet, its antigen is unknown. Bulk TCR libraries used previously described methods and listed TCR primers. Each CDR3 protein is one row after TCRdb ran MiXCR on the PCR reads. The repertoire includes 250,000 to 350,000 distinct CDR3 sequences, over 20% of them detected once, and 0.75% to 0.85% sits in the top ten. The germline V gene encodes CDR1 SEHNR and CDR2 FQNEAQ (reference sequence). Trimming took 3 bases from V and 6 from J; bases not matched to a gene: 9. The CDR3 runs 17 residues. The sample belongs to a study of molecular identifiers for immune sequencing clone quantification. Study findings and constraints: Clones that had above 20 RNA copies took up over 99% of effector molecules but under 1% in naive cells.

The gene calls are TRBV7-9 and TRBJ2-2; TRBD2 agrees at 11 bases. The receptor was isolated from a human donor in good health. Some libraries in this study had Jurkat cell RNA spiked in. Sequencing used naive CD8+ T cells from blood, with Jurkat cell RNA spiked in. Subset noted: FACS-sorted CD8+CD4-CCR7+CD45RA+ naive T cells. Written as DNA, the CDR3 is TGTGCCAGCAGCTTGACTAGCGGGGCCAGCCCGTCCGGGGAGCTGTTTTTT. Amino acid sequence: CASSLTSGASPSGELFF. The full variable domain, with the rest looked up from reference TRBV7-9 and TRBJ2-2, is DTGVSQNPRHKITKRGQNVTFRCDPISEHNRLYWYRQTLGQGPEFLTYFQNEAQLEKSRLLSDRFSAERPKGSFSTLEIQRTEQGDSAMYLCASSLTSGASPSGELFFGEGSRLTVL.